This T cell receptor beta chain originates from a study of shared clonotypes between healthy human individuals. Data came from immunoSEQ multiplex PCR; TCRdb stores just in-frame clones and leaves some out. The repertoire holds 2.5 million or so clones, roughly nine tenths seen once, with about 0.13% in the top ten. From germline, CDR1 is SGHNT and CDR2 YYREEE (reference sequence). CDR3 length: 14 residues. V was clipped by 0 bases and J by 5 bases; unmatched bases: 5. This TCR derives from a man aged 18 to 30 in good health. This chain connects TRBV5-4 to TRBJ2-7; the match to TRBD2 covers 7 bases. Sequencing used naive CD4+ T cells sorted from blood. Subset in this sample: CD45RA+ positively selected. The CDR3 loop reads CASSLGGSSHEQYF. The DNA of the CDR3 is TGTGCCAGCAGCTTGGGCGGGAGTAGCCACGAGCAGTACTTC.